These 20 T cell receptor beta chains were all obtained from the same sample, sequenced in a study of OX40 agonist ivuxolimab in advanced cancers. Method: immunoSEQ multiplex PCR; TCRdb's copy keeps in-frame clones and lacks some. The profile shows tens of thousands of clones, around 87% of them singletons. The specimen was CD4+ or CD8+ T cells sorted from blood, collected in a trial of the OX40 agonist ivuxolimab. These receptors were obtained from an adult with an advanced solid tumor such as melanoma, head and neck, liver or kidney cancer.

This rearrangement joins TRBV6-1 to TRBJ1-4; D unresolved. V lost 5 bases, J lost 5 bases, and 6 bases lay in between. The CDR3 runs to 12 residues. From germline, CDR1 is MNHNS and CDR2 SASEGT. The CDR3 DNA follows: TGTGCCAGCAGTTCGGCAAATGAAAAACTGTTTTTT. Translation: CASSSANEKLFF.

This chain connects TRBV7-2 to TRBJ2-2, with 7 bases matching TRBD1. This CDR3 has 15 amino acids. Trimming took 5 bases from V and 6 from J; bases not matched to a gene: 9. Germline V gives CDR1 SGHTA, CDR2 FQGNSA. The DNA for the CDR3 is TGTGCCAGCAGCACGAGGGGGCAGGGTTCCGGGGAGCTGTTTTTT. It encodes CASSTRGQGSGELFF. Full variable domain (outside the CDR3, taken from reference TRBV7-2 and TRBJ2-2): GAGVSQSPSNKVTEKGKDVELRCDPISGHTALYWYRQSLGQGLEFLIYFQGNSAPDKSGLPSDRFSAERTGGSVSTLTIQRTQQEDSAVYLCASSTRGQGSGELFFGEGSRLTVL.

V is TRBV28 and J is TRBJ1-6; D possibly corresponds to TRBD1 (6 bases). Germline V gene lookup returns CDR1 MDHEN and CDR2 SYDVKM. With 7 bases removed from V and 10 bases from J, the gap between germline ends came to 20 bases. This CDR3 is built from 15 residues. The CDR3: CASTPSGGRESPLHF. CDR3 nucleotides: TGTGCCAGCACCCCATCGGGGGGCAGAGAATCACCCCTCCACTTT. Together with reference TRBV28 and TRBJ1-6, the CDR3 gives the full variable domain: DVKVTQSSRYLVKRTGEKVFLECVQDMDHENMFWYRQDPGLGLRLIYFSYDVKMKEKGDIPEGYSVSREKKERFSLILESASTNQTSMYLCASTPSGGRESPLHFGNGTRLTVT.

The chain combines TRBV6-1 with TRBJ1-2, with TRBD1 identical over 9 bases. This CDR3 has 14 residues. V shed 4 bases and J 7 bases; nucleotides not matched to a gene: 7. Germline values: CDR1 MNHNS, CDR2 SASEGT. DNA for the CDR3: TGTGCCAGCAGTGTGGGACAGGGAAGTGGTGGCTACACCTTC. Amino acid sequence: CASSVGQGSGGYTF.

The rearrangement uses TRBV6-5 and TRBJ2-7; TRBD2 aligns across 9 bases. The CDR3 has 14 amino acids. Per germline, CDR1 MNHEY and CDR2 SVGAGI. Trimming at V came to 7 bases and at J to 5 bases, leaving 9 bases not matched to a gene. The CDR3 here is CASTDSGSRNEQYF. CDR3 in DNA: TGTGCCAGCACAGATAGCGGGAGTAGGAACGAGCAGTACTTC.

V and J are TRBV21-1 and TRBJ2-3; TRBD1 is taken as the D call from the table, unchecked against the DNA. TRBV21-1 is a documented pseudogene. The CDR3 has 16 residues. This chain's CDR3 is CASSKGVATASDTQYF. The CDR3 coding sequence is TGTGCCAGCAGCAAAGGGGTCGCCACAGCCTCAGATACGCAGTATTTT.

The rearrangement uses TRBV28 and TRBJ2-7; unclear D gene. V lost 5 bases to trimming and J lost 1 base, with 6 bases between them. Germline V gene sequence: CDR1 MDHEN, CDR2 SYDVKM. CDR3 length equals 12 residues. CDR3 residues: CASSQESYEQYF. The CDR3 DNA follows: TGTGCCAGCAGTCAAGAATCCTACGAGCAGTACTTC.

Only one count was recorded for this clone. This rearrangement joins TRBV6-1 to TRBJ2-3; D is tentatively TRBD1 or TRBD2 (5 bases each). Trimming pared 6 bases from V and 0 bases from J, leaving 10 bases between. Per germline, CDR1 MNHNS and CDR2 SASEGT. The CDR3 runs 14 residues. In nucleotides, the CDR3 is TGTGCCAGCAGAGAGGGGCTGAGCACAGATACGCAGTATTTT. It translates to CASREGLSTDTQYF.

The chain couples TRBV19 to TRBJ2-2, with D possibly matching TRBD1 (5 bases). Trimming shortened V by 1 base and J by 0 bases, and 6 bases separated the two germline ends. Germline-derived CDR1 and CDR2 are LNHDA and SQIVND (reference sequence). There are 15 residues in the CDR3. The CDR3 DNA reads TGTGCCAGTAGTATAGGACAGTCGAACACCGGGGAGCTGTTTTTT. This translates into CASSIGQSNTGELFF.

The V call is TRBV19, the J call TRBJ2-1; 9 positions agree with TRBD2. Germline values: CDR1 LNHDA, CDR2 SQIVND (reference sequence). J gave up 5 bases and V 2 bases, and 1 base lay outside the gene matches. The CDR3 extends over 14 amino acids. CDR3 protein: CASSIRGGDNEQFF. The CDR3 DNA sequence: TGTGCCAGTAGTATACGCGGGGGGGACAATGAGCAGTTCTTC.

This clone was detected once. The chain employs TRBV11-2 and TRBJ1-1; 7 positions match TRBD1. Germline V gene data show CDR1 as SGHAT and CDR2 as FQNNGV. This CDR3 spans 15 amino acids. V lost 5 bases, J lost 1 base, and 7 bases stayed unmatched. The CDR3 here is CASSPPPGGNTEAFF. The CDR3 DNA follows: TGTGCCAGCAGCCCCCCTCCAGGGGGGAACACTGAAGCTTTCTTT.

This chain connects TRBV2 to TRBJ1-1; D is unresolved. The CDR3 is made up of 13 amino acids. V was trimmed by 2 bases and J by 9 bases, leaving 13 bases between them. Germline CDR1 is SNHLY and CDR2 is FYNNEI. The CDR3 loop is CASSELRAEKAFF. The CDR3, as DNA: TGTGCCAGCAGTGAATTGAGGGCAGAAAAAGCTTTCTTT.

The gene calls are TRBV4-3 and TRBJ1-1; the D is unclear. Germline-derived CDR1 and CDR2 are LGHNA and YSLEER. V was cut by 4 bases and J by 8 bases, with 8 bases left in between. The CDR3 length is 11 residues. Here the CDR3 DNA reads TGCGCCAGCAGCCGAGGGCCAGAAGCTTTCTTT. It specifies CASSRGPEAFF.

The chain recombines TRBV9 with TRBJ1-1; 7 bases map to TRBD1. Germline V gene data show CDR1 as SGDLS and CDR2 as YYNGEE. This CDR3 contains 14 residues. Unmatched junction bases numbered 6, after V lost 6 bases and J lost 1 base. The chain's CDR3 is CASNTGTANTEAFF. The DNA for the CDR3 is TGTGCCAGCAACACCGGGACAGCGAACACTGAAGCTTTCTTT.

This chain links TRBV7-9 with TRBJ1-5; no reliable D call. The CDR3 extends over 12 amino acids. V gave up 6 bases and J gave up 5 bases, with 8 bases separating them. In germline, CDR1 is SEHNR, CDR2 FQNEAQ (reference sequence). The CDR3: CASSRRDQPQHF. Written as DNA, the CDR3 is TGTGCCAGCAGTAGGAGGGATCAGCCCCAGCATTTT. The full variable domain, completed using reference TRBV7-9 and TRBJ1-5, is DTGVSQNPRHKITKRGQNVTFRCDPISEHNRLYWYRQTLGQGPEFLTYFQNEAQLEKSRLLSDRFSAERPKGSFSTLEIQRTEQGDSAMYLCASSRRDQPQHFGDGTRLSIL.

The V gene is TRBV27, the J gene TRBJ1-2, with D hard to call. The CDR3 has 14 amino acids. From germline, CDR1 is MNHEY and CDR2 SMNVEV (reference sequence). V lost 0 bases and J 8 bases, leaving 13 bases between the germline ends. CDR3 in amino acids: CASSLSVTMAGYTF. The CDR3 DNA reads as TGTGCCAGCAGTTTATCTGTGACAATGGCCGGCTACACCTTC.

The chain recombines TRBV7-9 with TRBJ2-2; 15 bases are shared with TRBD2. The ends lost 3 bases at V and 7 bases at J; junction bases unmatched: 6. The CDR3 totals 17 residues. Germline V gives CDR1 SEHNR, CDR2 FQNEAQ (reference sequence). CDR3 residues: CASSFSGTSGRSGELFF. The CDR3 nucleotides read TGTGCCAGCAGCTTTTCCGGGACTAGCGGGAGGAGCGGGGAGCTGTTTTTT.

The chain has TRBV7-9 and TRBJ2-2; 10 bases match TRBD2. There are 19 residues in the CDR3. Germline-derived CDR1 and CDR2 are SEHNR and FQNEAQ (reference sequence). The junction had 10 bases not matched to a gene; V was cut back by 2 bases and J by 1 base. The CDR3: CASSLSLIAGGLNTGELFF. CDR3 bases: TGTGCCAGCAGCTTATCCCTTATAGCGGGAGGCCTGAACACCGGGGAGCTGTTTTTT.

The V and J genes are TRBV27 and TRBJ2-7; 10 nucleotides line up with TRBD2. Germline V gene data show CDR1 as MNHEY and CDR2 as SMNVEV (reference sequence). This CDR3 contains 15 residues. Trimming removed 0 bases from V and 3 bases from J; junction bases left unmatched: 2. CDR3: CASSLSPSGSYEQYF. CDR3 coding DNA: TGTGCCAGCAGTTTATCGCCTAGCGGGAGCTACGAGCAGTACTTC.

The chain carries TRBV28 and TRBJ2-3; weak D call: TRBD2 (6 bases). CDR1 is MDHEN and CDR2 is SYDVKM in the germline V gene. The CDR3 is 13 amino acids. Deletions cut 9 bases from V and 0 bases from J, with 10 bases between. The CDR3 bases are TGTGCCAGTAGCGGATCGAGCACAGATACGCAGTATTTT. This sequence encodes CASSGSSTDTQYF.